This T cell receptor (beta chain) was recorded in a study of blood T cell repertoires in COVID-19. Study-wide background: Sites in the United States, Italy and Spain provided acute and convalescent COVID-19 samples.

Trimming left V 0 bases short and J 3 bases short, with 13 bases between. Germline CDR1 and CDR2: SGDLS and YYNGEE. The CDR3 is 16 residues long. Methods used by the authors: Reference gene primer amplification gave nucleated cell count estimates. Data came from immunoSEQ multiplex PCR; TCRdb stores just in-frame clones and leaves some out. V and J calls and clone size are copied from that table; D and trimming were computed from the DNA. The sample holds 150,000 to 250,000 clones, roughly four fifths seen once. Enrollees, about 18 to 89 years old, lived in 24 US areas. Sequenced material: PBMCs or T cells enriched from blood (not recorded which). This TCR derives from a man aged 35-49 years who had recovered from COVID-19. The gene calls are TRBV9 and TRBJ2-1, with a possible D match to TRBD2 (6 bases). The CDR3 nucleotides are TGTGCCAGCAGCGTAGCCGCGGGGCTAGGCTACAATGAGCAGTTCTTC. It specifies CASSVAAGLGYNEQFF.